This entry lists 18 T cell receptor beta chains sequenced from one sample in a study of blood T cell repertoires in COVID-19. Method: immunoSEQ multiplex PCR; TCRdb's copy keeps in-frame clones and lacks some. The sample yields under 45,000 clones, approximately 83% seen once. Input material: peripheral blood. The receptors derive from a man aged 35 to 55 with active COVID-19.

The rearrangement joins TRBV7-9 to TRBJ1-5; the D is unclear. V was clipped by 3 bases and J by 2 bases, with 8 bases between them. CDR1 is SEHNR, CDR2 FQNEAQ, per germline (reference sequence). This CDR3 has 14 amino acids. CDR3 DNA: TGTGCCAGCAGCTTGGGCAATGGCAATCAGCCCCAGCATTTT. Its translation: CASSLGNGNQPQHF.

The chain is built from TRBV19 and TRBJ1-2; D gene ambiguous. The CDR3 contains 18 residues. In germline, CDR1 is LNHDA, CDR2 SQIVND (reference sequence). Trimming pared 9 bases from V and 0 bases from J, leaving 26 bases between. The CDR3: CASSKLPGEKGTNYGYTF. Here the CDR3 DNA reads TGTGCCAGCTCAAAGCTTCCGGGAGAAAAAGGAACTAACTATGGCTACACCTTC.

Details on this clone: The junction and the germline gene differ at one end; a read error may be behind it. The CDR3 protein is CASREAQGAYEQYF. The CDR3 coding sequence is TGTGCCAGCAGGGAAGCACAGGGGGCCTACGAGCAGTACTTC. This chain uses TRBV6-1 with TRBJ2-7, with 8 nucleotides matching TRBD1. This CDR3 is 14 amino acids long. The V gene's germline CDR1 is MNHNS and CDR2 SASEGT.

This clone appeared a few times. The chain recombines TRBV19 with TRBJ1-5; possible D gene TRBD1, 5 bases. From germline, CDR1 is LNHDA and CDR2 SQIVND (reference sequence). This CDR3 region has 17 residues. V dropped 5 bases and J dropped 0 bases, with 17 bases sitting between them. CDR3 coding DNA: TGTGCCAGTAGTTCCAACCCCCCAGGGTATAGCAATCAGCCCCAGCATTTT. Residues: CASSSNPPGYSNQPQHF.

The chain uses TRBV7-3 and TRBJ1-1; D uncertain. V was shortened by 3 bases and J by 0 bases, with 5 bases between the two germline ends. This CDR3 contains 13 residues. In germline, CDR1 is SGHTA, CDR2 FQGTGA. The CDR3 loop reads CASSLSLNTEAFF. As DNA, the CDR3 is TGTGCCAGCAGCTTGTCGTTGAACACTGAAGCTTTCTTT.

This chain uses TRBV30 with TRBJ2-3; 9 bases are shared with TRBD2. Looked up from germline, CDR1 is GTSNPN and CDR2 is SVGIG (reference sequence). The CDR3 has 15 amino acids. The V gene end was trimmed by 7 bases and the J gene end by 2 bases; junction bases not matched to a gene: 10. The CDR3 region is CASLGGRADTDTQYF. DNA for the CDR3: TGTGCCTCCCTCGGCGGGAGGGCCGACACAGATACGCAGTATTTT.

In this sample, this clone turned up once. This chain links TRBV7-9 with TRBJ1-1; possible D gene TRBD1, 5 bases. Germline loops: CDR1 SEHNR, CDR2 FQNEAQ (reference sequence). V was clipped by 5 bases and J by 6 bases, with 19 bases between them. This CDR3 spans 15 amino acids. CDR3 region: CASSDDQGVRPEAFF. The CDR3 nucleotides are TGTGCCAGCAGCGACGACCAGGGTGTAAGACCTGAAGCTTTCTTT.

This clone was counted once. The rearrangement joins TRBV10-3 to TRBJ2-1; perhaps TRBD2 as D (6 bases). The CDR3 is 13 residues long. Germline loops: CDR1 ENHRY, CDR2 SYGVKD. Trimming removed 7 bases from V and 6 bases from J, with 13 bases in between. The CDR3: CAITAGRFNEQFF. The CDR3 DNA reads TGTGCCATCACTGCGGGAAGGTTCAATGAGCAGTTCTTC.

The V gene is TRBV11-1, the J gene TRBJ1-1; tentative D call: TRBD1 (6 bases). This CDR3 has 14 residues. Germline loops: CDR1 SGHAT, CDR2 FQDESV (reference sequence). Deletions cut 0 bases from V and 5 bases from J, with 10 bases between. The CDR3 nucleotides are TGTGCCAGCAGCTTAGCGCGGGGGCAGACTGAAGCTTTCTTT. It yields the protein CASSLARGQTEAFF.

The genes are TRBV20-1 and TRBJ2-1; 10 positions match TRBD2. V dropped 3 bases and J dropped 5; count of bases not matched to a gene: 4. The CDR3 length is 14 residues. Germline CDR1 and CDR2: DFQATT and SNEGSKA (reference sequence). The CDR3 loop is CSASRLAGDNEQFF. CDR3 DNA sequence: TGCAGTGCTAGTCGTCTAGCGGGGGACAATGAGCAGTTCTTC.

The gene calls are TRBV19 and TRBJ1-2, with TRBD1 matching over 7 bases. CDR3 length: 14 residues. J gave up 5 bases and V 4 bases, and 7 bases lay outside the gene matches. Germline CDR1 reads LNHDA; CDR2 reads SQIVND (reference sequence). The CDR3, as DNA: TGTGCCAGTAGTAACTCGGCAGGGGGGTATGGCTACACCTTC. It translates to CASSNSAGGYGYTF.

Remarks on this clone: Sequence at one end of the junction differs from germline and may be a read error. The CDR3 reads CAGSPTGTGTTNEQFF. The DNA of the CDR3 is TGTGCCGGTAGTCCGACCGGGACAGGGACTACGAATGAGCAGTTCTTC. The rearrangement uses TRBV19 and TRBJ2-1; TRBD1 aligns across 9 bases. The germline V gene encodes CDR1 LNHDA and CDR2 SQIVND (reference sequence). The CDR3 runs 16 residues. The whole variable domain, remainder taken from reference TRBV19 and TRBJ2-1, is DGGITQSPKYLFRKEGQNVTLSCEQNLNHDAMYWYRQDPGQGLRLIYYSQIVNDFQKGDIAEGYSVSREKKESFPLTVTSAQKNPTAFYLCAGSPTGTGTTNEQFFGPGTRLTVL.

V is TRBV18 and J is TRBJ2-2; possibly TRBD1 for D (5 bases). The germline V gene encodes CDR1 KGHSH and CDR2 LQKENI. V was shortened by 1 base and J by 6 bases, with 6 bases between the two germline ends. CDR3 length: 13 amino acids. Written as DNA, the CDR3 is TGTGCCAGCTCACCACAGGGGTCCGGGGAGCTGTTTTTT. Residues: CASSPQGSGELFF.

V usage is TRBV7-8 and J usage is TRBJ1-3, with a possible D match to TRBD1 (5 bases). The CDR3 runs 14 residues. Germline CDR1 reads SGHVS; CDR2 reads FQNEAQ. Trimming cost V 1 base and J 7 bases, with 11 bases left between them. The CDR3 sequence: CASSLVRSGNTIYF. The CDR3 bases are TGTGCCAGCAGCTTAGTTAGGTCAGGGAACACCATATATTTT. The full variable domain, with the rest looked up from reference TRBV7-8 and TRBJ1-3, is GAGVSQSPRYKVAKRGQDVALRCDPISGHVSLFWYQQALGQGPEFLTYFQNEAQLDKSGLPSDRFFAERPEGSVSTLKIQRTQQEDSAVYLCASSLVRSGNTIYFGEGSWLTVV.

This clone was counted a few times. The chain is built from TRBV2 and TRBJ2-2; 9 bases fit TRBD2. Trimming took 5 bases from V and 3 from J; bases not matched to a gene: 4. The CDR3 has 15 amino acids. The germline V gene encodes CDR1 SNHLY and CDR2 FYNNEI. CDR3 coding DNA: TGTGCCAGCAGTCTTAGCGGGAGCGACACCGGGGAGCTGTTTTTT. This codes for CASSLSGSDTGELFF.

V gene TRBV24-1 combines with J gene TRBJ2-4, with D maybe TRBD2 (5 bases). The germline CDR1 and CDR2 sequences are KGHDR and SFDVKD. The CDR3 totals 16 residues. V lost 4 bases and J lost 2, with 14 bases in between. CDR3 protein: CATSEGFAGTKNIQYF. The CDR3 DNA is TGTGCCACCAGTGAGGGCTTCGCGGGTACCAAAAACATTCAGTACTTC.

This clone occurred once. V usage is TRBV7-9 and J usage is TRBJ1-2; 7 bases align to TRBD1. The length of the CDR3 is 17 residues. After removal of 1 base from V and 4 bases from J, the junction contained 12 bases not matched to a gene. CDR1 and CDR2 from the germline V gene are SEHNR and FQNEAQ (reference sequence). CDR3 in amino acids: CASSLGSLQGTRYGYTF. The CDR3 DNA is TGTGCCAGCAGCTTAGGGAGTCTACAGGGGACCCGCTATGGCTACACCTTC.

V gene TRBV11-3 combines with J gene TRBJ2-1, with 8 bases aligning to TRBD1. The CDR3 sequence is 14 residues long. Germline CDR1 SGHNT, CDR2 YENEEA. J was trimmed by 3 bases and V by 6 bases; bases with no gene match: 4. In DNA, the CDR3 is TGTGCCAGCAGTAGACAGGGGTTCTACAATGAGCAGTTCTTC. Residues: CASSRQGFYNEQFF.